The rows below give T cell receptor beta chains drawn from one sample of a study of chemoradiotherapy in HPV16-positive cancers. Produced via immunoSEQ multiplex PCR; TCRdb's table is partial and in-frame only. The sample includes just over 15,000 clones, roughly 80% of them seen just once. This specimen was acquired from a patient who underwent chemoradiotherapy. Every receptor here comes from a human donor with HPV-associated anogenital cancer. The CDR3 runs from the conserved cysteine through the conserved F or W. Each record gives: D gene, J gene, V gene, clone size, CDR3 DNA, CDR3 protein. A D gene is named only where the DNA matches it firmly. The size entry is marked missing in some rows and otherwise reads once, few, many or a size class.

D gene: -; J gene: TRBJ2-2; V gene: TRBV7-2; clone size: -; CDR3 DNA: TGTGCCAGCAGCTTAGGGCCCGGGGAGCTGTTTTTT; CDR3 protein: CASSLGPGELFF
D gene: -; J gene: TRBJ1-2; V gene: TRBV6-6; clone size: -; CDR3 DNA: TGTGCCAGCAGTTTAGTGGGCTACACCTTC; CDR3 protein: CASSLVGYTF
D gene: TRBD1; J gene: TRBJ2-7; V gene: TRBV5-3; clone size: -; CDR3 DNA: TGTGCCAGAAGCCCCAAGGGTGGGACAGTTGACCTCTACGAGCAGTACTTC; CDR3 protein: CARSPKGGTVDLYEQYF
D gene: TRBD1; J gene: TRBJ2-7; V gene: TRBV2; clone size: -; CDR3 DNA: TGTGCCAGCAGTGAAGAGCCACAGGGGAGCGACGAGCAGTACTTC; CDR3 protein: CASSEEPQGSDEQYF
D gene: -; J gene: TRBJ2-1; V gene: TRBV9; clone size: -; CDR3 DNA: TGTGCCAGCAGCGTAGAGGGAATCTCCTACAATGAGCAGTTCTTC; CDR3 protein: CASSVEGISYNEQFF
D gene: -; J gene: TRBJ1-2; V gene: TRBV18; clone size: -; CDR3 DNA: TGTGCCAGCTCACCCCTGGAGCTAAACCTCGGGAACTATGGCTACACCTTC; CDR3 protein: CASSPLELNLGNYGYTF
D gene: -; J gene: TRBJ2-3; V gene: TRBV7-3; clone size: -; CDR3 DNA: TGTGCCAGCAGCTTAATGGGGGCAGATACGCAGTATTTT; CDR3 protein: CASSLMGADTQYF
D gene: -; J gene: TRBJ2-6; V gene: TRBV4-3; clone size: -; CDR3 DNA: TGCGCCAGCAGCCTACTAGGGTTTGGGGCCAACGTCCTGACTTTC; CDR3 protein: CASSLLGFGANVLTF
D gene: -; J gene: TRBJ2-3; V gene: TRBV11-3; clone size: -; CDR3 DNA: TGTGCCAGCAGCTTAACAGGAATCACAGATACGCAGTATTTT; CDR3 protein: CASSLTGITDTQYF
D gene: TRBD1; J gene: TRBJ1-2; V gene: TRBV28; clone size: -; CDR3 DNA: TGTGCCAGCAACTCCTGGAAGGGACAGGGCTATGGCTACACCTTC; CDR3 protein: CASNSWKGQGYGYTF
D gene: -; J gene: TRBJ1-2; V gene: TRBV28; clone size: once; CDR3 DNA: TGTGCCAGCAGCCGGGAGTTCTATGGCTACACCTTC; CDR3 protein: CASSREFYGYTF
D gene: -; J gene: TRBJ1-1; V gene: TRBV11-3; clone size: -; CDR3 DNA: TGTGCCAGCAGCTTACGGCTGGCGTTGTCCGAGAACACTGAAGCTTTCTTT; CDR3 protein: CASSLRLALSENTEAFF
D gene: -; J gene: TRBJ1-1; V gene: TRBV7-7; clone size: -; CDR3 DNA: TGTGCTAGCAGCTTAGTTTACGGGACTGAAGCTTTCTTT; CDR3 protein: CASSLVYGTEAFF
D gene: TRBD2; J gene: TRBJ2-3; V gene: TRBV7-2; clone size: -; CDR3 DNA: TGTGCCAGCAGCACCCGACTAGCGGGGGGGACAGATACGCAGTATTTT; CDR3 protein: CASSTRLAGGTDTQYF
D gene: TRBD1; J gene: TRBJ1-1; V gene: TRBV5-1; clone size: -; CDR3 DNA: TGCGCCAGCAGCTCCCCAGGGGGGAGCACTGAAGCTTTCTTT; CDR3 protein: CASSSPGGSTEAFF
D gene: TRBD1; J gene: TRBJ1-2; V gene: TRBV7-2; clone size: -; CDR3 DNA: TGTGCCAGCACCACGTACCAGGGGGCTCTCTATGGCTACACCTTC; CDR3 protein: CASTTYQGALYGYTF
D gene: -; J gene: TRBJ2-1; V gene: TRBV7-3; clone size: -; CDR3 DNA: TGTGCCAGCAGCTTAGCCGAGAGGGGTGAGCAGTTCTTC; CDR3 protein: CASSLAERGEQFF
D gene: TRBD1; J gene: TRBJ2-3; V gene: TRBV6-6; clone size: once; CDR3 DNA: TGTGCCAGCAGTACTGCCGGGACAGGGAGCACAGATACGCAGTATTTT; CDR3 protein: CASSTAGTGSTDTQYF